This entry is about one T cell receptor beta chain. Antigen specificity is unknown. Germline assignment: CDR1 MNHEY and CDR2 SMNVEV (reference sequence). The V gene lost 3 bases and the J gene lost 2 bases, with 8 bases spanning the gap. This CDR3 has 14 residues. This entry belongs to a study of Ad26.COV2.S vaccination and SARS-CoV-2 variants. Study-level background: The trial was COV1001 and the donor's arm was Ad26.COV2.S. The vaccine Ad26.COV2.S was put into the muscle once, or twice with 56 days between. General study findings and limits: Considerable breadth of spike-specific CD8+ and CD4+ T cell responses has reportedly been documented following vaccination.

Treatment specified: about 20 received Ad26.COV2.S at low or high dose, single or two shots; about 5 received placebo; per-sample allocation not given. The samples date from day 63 after the first vaccine or placebo injection. Some clones are missing from TCRdb's copy, which holds only in-frame ones; the method was immunoSEQ multiplex PCR. The sample lists about 480,000 clones, around 90% seen once, with 13% in the top ten. The clonotype comes from a person between 18 and 65 years old who received the Ad26.COV2.S COVID-19 vaccine or a placebo. The chain has TRBV27 and TRBJ1-5; possible D gene TRBD1, 5 bases. The material was peripheral blood, obtained in a trial of Ad26.COV2.S vaccine versus placebo. This CDR3 is CASSLGVGNQPQHF. In DNA form, the CDR3 reads TGTGCCAGCAGTTTGGGGGTTGGCAATCAGCCCCAGCATTTT.